This T cell receptor beta chain is drawn from a study of T cell repertoires in cytomegalovirus infection. Study-level background: Public TCR beta signatures marked donors with CMV infection and the matching HLA.

Regarding the study as a whole: CMV-specific TCR beta clonotypes restricted by HLA-C were the ones dominating the ex vivo response. There were carriers of CMV plus the relevant HLA, and cumulative public TCR beta family frequency identified them.

J gave up 3 bases and V 3 bases, and 8 bases lay outside the gene matches. There are 16 residues in the CDR3. Germline V gene sequence: CDR1 SGHTA, CDR2 FQGNSA. TCRdb itself ran the reads through MiXCR, one entry per CDR3 protein. Of 250,000 to 300,000 distinct CDR3 sequences listed, roughly 25% were seen once; the top ten hold about 15%. As regards this clonotype: Its antigen is not known.

Sequences were obtained from PBMCs. The chain uses TRBV7-2 and TRBJ2-5, with 9 bases identical to TRBD1. This sequence originates from a human donor in good health (CMV status not recorded). Some clones in this sample may be carry-over from other donors' samples. The CDR3 DNA reads TGTGCCAGCAGCTTGGGACAGGGCCCCCCGAAAGAGACCCAGTACTTC. This encodes CASSLGQGPPKETQYF.